This T cell receptor (beta chain) was observed in a study of blood T cell repertoires in COVID-19. Study-level background: The study drew acute and convalescent COVID-19 samples from the United States, Italy and Spain. From T cells, B-cell-depleted T cells, or PBMCs came the material, which was cDNA or gDNA.

This CDR3 has 13 amino acids. Germline-derived CDR1 and CDR2 are SGHTA and FQGTGA. Trimming removed 5 bases at V and 2 bases at J, with 9 bases between. Using immunoSEQ multiplex PCR, the repertoire was profiled, and TCRdb retains in-frame clones only, with some absent. The top ten hold about 7% of the sample, which has just over 350,000 clones, about 88% seen once. Seattle's enrolled individuals joined amid active infection and were then monitored longitudinally. Sequenced material: peripheral blood. The sequence came from an older woman with COVID-19, enrolled during active disease. The chain employs TRBV7-3 and TRBJ2-5; D is perhaps TRBD1 (6 bases). CDR3 loop: CASSRDIQETQYF. CDR3 sequence (DNA): TGTGCCAGCAGCCGGGACATACAAGAGACCCAGTACTTC.